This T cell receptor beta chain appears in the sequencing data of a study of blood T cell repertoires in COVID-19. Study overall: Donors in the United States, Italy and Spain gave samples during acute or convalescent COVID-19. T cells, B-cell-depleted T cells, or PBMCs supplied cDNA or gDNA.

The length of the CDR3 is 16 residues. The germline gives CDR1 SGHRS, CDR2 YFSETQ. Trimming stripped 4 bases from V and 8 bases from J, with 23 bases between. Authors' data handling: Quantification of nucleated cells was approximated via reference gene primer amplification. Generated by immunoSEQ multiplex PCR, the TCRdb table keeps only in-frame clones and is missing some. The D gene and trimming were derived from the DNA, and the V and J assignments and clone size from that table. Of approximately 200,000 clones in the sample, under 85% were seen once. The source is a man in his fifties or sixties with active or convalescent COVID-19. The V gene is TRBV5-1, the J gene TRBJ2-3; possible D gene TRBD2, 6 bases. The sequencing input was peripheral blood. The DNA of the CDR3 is TGCGCCAGCAGCCCGGAGGGAGGAGCGGGCCCCGGTACGCAGTATTTT. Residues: CASSPEGGAGPGTQYF.